This T cell receptor (beta chain) was captured in a study of brain T cells in children with intractable seizures. Study conclusions and caveats: Pre-surgery blood may have been undersampled, hiding some clones.

Concerning this clone: What it recognizes is unknown.

Surgery cases with the highest brain T cell transcript signatures were chosen for sequencing. At least one anti-epileptic drug was given before surgery. Germline V gene data show CDR1 as SGHNT and CDR2 as YENEEA. Trimming removed 0 bases at V and 6 bases at J, with 20 bases between. The CDR3 is 17 residues long. Clones were sequenced by immunoSEQ multiplex PCR, and TCRdb holds only the in-frame ones, with some missing. Among around 80,000 clones listed, about 90% were seen once. The V and J genes are TRBV11-3 and TRBJ1-2; D may be TRBD1 (5 bases). The clonotype was recovered from a girl between 2 and 10 years old with Rasmussen encephalitis and intractable seizures. The specimen was peripheral blood, collected at surgery. The CDR3 nucleotides read TGTGCCAGCAGCTTAGAGGGGCGCTTTGGCAGCGAGAATGGCTACACCTTC. Protein sequence: CASSLEGRFGSENGYTF.